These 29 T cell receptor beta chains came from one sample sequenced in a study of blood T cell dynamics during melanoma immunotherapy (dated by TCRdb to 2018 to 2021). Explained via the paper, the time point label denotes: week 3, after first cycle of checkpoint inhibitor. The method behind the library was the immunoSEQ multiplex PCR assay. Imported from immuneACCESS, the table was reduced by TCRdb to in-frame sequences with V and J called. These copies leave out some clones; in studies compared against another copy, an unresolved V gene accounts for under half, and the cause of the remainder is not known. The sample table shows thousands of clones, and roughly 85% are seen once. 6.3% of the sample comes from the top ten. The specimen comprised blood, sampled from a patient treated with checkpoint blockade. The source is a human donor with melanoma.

In DNA, the CDR3 is TGTGCCACCAGCAGAGGACAAACAGCTAGCACAGATACGCAGTATTTT. Translation gives CATSRGQTASTDTQYF. V gene TRBV15 combines with J gene TRBJ2-3; D gene uncertain. The CDR3 length is 16 residues. V lost 1 base, J lost 0 bases, and 11 bases lay in between. The V gene's germline CDR1 is LNHNV and CDR2 YYDKDF (reference sequence). Looking up the rest from reference TRBV15 and TRBJ2-3 gives the full variable domain: DAMVIQNPRYQVTQFGKPVTLSCSQTLNHNVMYWYQQKSSQAPKLLFHYYDKDFNNEADTPDNFQSRRPNTSFCFLDIRSPGLGDTAMYLCATSRGQTASTDTQYFGPGTRLTVL.

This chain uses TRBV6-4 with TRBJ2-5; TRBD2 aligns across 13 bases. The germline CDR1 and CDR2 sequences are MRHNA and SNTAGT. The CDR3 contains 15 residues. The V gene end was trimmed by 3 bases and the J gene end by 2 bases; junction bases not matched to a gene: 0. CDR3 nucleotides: TGTGCCAGCAGTGAGACTAGCGGGGGGCAAGAGACCCAGTACTTC. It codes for CASSETSGGQETQYF.

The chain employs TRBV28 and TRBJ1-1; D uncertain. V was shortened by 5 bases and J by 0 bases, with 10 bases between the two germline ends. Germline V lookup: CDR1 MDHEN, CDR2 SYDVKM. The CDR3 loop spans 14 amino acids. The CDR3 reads CASSHDGLNTEAFF. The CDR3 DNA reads TGTGCCAGCAGTCACGACGGATTGAACACTGAAGCTTTCTTT.

CDR3 DNA sequence: TGCGCCAGCAGTGAAATAGCGGGGGCTCTTTCAGATACGCAGTATTTT. It yields the protein CASSEIAGALSDTQYF. This chain links TRBV10-1 with TRBJ2-3, with 9 bases that match TRBD2. This CDR3 comprises 16 residues. The germline V gene encodes CDR1 WNHNN and CDR2 SYGVQD (reference sequence). Trimming cost V 3 bases and J 4 bases; bases outside gene matches: 8.

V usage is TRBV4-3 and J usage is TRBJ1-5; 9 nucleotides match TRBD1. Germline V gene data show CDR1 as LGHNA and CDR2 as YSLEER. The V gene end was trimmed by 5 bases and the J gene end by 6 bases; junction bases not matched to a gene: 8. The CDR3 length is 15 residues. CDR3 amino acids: CASSYRDRVGQPQHF. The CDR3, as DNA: TGCGCCAGCAGCTACCGGGACAGGGTTGGTCAGCCCCAGCATTTT.

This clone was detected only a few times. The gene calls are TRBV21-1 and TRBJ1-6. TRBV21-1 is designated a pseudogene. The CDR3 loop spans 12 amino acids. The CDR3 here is CASHLDYSPLHF. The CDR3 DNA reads TGTGCCTCCCATCTCGACTATTCACCCCTCCACTTT.

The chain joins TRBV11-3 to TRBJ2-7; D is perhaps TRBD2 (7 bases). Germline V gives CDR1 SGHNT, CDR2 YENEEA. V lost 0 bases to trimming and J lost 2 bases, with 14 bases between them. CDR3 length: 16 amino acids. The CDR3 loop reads CASSLERGGGTYEQYF. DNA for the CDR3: TGTGCCAGCAGCTTAGAACGGGGAGGGGGAACCTACGAGCAGTACTTC.

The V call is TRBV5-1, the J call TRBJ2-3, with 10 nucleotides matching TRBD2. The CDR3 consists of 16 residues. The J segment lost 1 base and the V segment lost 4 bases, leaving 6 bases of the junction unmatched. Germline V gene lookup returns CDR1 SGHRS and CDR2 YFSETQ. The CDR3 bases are TGCGCCAGCAGCCGATCCGGGACTAGCGGCACAGATACGCAGTATTTT. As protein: CASSRSGTSGTDTQYF. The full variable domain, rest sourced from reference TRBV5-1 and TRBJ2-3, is KAGVTQTPRYLIKTRGQQVTLSCSPISGHRSVSWYQQTPGQGLQFLFEYFSETQRNKGNFPGRFSGRQFSNSRSEMNVSTLELGDSALYLCASSRSGTSGTDTQYFGPGTRLTVL.

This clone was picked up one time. CDR3 sequence reads: CASSDGDTGELFF. CDR3 sequence (DNA): TGTGCCAGCAGTGACGGGGACACCGGGGAGCTGTTTTTT. The chain carries TRBV6-4 and TRBJ2-2; D remains ambiguous. In germline, CDR1 is MRHNA, CDR2 SNTAGT. V gave up 2 bases and J gave up 3 bases, with 4 bases separating them. The length of the CDR3 is 13 residues.

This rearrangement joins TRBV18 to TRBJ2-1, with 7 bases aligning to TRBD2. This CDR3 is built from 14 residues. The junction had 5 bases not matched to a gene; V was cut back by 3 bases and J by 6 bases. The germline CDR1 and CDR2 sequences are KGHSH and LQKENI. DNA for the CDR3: TGTGCCAGCTCACCCGGCGGGGGAACCAATGAGCAGTTCTTC. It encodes CASSPGGGTNEQFF.

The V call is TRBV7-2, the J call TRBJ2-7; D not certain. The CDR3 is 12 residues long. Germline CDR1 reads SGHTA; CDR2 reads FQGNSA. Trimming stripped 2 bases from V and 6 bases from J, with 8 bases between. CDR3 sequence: CASSLSWGEQYF. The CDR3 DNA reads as TGTGCCAGCAGCTTATCTTGGGGCGAGCAGTACTTC.

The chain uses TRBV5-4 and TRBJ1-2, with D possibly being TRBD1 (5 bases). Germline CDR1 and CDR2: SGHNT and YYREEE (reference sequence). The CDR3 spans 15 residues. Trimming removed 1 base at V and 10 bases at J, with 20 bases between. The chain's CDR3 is CASSLSPAGQWIYTF. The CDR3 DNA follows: TGTGCCAGCAGCTTGTCCCCTGCAGGGCAATGGATCTACACCTTC.

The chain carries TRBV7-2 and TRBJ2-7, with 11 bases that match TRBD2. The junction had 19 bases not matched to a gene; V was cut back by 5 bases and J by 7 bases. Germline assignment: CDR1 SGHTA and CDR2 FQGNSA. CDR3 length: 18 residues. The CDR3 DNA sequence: TGTGCCAGCAGCGAAGGTGGTAGCGGGAGGGCCGGATTGAGAGAGCAGTACTTC. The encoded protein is CASSEGGSGRAGLREQYF.

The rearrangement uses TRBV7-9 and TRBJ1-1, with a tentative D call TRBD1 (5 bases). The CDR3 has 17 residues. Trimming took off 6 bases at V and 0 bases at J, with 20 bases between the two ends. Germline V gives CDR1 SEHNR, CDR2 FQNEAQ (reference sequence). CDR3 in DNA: TGTGCCAGCAGTCCCCCGGGGAGGGGCAGGATGAACACTGAAGCTTTCTTT. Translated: CASSPPGRGRMNTEAFF. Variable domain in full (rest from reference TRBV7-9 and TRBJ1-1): DTGVSQNPRHKITKRGQNVTFRCDPISEHNRLYWYRQTLGQGPEFLTYFQNEAQLEKSRLLSDRFSAERPKGSFSTLEIQRTEQGDSAMYLCASSPPGRGRMNTEAFFGQGTRLTVV.

CDR3 region: CASSLFGQSTDTQYF. The CDR3 DNA sequence: TGTGCCAGCAGCTTGTTCGGACAGAGCACAGATACGCAGTATTTT. The V and J genes are TRBV5-6 and TRBJ2-3; TRBD1 is a possible D gene (6 bases). Germline lookup yields CDR1 SGHDT and CDR2 YYEEEE. This CDR3 is 15 amino acids long. Deletions cut 1 base from V and 0 bases from J, with 9 bases between.

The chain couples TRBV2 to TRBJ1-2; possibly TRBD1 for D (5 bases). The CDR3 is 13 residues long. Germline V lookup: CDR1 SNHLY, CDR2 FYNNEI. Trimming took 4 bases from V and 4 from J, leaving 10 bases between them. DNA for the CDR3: TGTGCCAGCAGTGCAGAGACAGTCTATGGCTACACCTTC. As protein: CASSAETVYGYTF. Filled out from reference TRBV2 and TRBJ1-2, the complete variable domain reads EPEVTQTPSHQVTQMGQEVILRCVPISNHLYFYWYRQILGQKVEFLVSFYNNEISEKSEIFDDQFSVERPDGSNFTLKIRSTKLEDSAMYFCASSAETVYGYTFGSGTRLTVV.

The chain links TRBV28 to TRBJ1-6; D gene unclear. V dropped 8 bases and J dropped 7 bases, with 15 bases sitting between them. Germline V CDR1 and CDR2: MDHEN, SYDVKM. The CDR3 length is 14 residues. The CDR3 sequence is CASWTGPTNSPLHF. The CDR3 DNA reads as TGTGCCAGCTGGACGGGCCCTACGAATTCACCCCTCCACTTT.

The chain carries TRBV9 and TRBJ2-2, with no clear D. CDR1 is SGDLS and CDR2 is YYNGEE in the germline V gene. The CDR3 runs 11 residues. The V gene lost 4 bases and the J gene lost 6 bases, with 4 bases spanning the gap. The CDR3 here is CASSTPGELFF. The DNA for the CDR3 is TGTGCCAGCAGCACCCCCGGGGAGCTGTTTTTT.

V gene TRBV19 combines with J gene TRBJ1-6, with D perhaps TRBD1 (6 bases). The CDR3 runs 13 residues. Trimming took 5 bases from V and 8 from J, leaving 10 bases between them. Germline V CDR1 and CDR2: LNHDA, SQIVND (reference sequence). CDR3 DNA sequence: TGTGCCAGTAGTTTGTACAGGGATTCACCCCTCCACTTT. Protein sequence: CASSLYRDSPLHF. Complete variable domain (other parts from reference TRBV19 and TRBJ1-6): DGGITQSPKYLFRKEGQNVTLSCEQNLNHDAMYWYRQDPGQGLRLIYYSQIVNDFQKGDIAEGYSVSREKKESFPLTVTSAQKNPTAFYLCASSLYRDSPLHFGNGTRLTVT.

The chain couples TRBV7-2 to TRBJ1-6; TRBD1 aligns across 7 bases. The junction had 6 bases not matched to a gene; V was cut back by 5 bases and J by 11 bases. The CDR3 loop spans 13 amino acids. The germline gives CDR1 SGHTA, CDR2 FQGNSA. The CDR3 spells CASSVRQGPPLHF. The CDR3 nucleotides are TGTGCCAGCAGCGTCCGACAGGGACCACCCCTCCACTTT.

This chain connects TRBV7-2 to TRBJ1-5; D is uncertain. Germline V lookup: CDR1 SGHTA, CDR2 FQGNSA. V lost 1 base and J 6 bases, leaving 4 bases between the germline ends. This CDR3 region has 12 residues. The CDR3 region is CASSLVGQPQHF. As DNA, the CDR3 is TGTGCCAGCAGCTTAGTTGGTCAGCCCCAGCATTTT.

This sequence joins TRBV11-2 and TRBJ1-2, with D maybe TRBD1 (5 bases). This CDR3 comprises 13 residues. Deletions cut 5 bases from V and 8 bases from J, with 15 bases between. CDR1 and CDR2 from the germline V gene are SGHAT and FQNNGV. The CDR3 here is CASSPEWGMGYTF. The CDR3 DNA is TGTGCCAGCAGCCCAGAATGGGGGATGGGCTACACCTTC.

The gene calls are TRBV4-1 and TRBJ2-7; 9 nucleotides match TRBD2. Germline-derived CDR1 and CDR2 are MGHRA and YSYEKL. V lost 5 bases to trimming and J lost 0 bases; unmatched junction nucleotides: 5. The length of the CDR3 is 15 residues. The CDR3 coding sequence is TGCGCCAGCAGCAAGAGACTAGCGGACTCCTACGAGCAGTACTTC. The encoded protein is CASSKRLADSYEQYF.

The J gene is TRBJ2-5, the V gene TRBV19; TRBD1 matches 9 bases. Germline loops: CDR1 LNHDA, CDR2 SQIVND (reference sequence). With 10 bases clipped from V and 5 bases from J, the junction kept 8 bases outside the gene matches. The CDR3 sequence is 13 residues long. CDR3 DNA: TGTGCCACCGGACAGGGGAGCAGGGAGACCCAGTACTTC. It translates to CATGQGSRETQYF.

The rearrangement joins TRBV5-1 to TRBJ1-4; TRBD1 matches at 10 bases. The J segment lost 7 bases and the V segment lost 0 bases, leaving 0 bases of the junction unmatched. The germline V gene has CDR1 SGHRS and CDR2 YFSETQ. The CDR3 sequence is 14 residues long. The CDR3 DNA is TGCGCCAGCAGCTTGGGGACAGGGGGTGAAAAACTGTTTTTT. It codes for CASSLGTGGEKLFF.

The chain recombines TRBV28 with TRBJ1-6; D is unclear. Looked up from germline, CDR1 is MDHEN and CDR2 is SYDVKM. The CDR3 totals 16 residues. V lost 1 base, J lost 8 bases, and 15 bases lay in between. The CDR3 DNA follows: TGTGCCAGCAGTTTATCCCCGCGGACGGGAGATTCACCCCTCCACTTT. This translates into CASSLSPRTGDSPLHF.

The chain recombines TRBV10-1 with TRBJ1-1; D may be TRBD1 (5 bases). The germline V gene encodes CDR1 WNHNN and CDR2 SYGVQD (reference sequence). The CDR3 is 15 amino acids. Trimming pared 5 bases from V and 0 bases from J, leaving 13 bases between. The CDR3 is CASSPRDGMNTEAFF. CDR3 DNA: TGCGCCAGCAGTCCTAGGGACGGAATGAACACTGAAGCTTTCTTT.

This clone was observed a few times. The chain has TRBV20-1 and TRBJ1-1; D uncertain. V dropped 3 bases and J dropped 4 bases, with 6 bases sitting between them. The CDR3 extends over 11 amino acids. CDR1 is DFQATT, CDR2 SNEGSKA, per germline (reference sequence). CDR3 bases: TGCAGTGCTAGGGTTTTCACTGAAGCTTTCTTT. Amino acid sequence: CSARVFTEAFF.

CDR3 sequence reads: CASSSGTIINEQFF. In DNA, the CDR3 is TGTGCCAGCAGCTCCGGGACTATTATAAATGAGCAGTTCTTC. V is TRBV11-3 and J is TRBJ2-1; 7 nucleotides align to TRBD2. The V segment lost 4 bases and the J segment 7 bases; nucleotides outside the gene matches: 7. Germline V CDR1 and CDR2: SGHNT, YENEEA. This CDR3 has 14 residues. Based on the CDR3 plus reference TRBV11-3 and TRBJ2-1, the full variable domain is EAGVVQSPRYKIIEKKQPVAFWCNPISGHNTLYWYLQNLGQGPELLIRYENEEAVDDSQLPKDRFSAERLKGVDSTLKIQPAELGDSAVYLCASSSGTIINEQFFGPGTRLTVL.